These 6 T cell receptor beta chains originate from one sample sequenced in a study of Graves' ophthalmopathy and Graves' hyperthyroidism. CDR3 regions of TCR beta were amplified from RNA transcripts. Amplification began with first-round RT-PCR using HTBI primers, then second-round multiplex PCR was performed. TCRdb used MiXCR to reprocess the multiplex PCR reads, holding one entry per CDR3 protein. The table shows about 1.1 million distinct CDR3 sequences, with about 36% occurring only once. What was sequenced was peripheral blood or thyroid tissue (not recorded which). These receptors all stem from an adult man with Graves' hyperthyroidism.

The table lists this clonotype with many counts. This chain uses TRBV7-9 with TRBJ2-5; D is undetermined. Germline V gene lookup returns CDR1 SEHNR and CDR2 FQNEAQ (reference sequence). Trimming shortened V by 8 bases and J by 5 bases, and 9 bases separated the two germline ends. This CDR3 region has 11 residues. CDR3 residues: CASHISETQYF. CDR3 nucleotides: TGTGCCAGCCACATCTCGGAGACCCAGTACTTC.

CDR3 loop: CASTQGGRETQYF. DNA for the CDR3: TGTGCCAGCACTCAGGGGGGTCGGGAGACCCAGTACTTC. The V call is TRBV25-1, the J call TRBJ2-5; D perhaps matches TRBD1 (7 bases). V lost 7 bases and J lost 5, with 14 bases in between. The CDR3 has 13 residues. The germline V gene has CDR1 MGHDK and CDR2 SYGVNS.

Notes on this clonotype: This may be a read error, as it is one base from a much larger clone. This chain uses TRBV2 with TRBJ1-5; possibly TRBD1 for D (5 bases). Germline V gene lookup returns CDR1 SNHLY and CDR2 FYNNEI. Between the trimmed V and J ends, which lost 6 bases and 5 bases, there was a span of 11 bases. The CDR3 totals 13 residues. The CDR3: CASSDSPYQPQHF. The CDR3 region has the DNA TGTGCCAGCAGCGACAGCCCGTATCAGCCCCAGCATTTT.

This sequence joins TRBV5-1 and TRBJ2-2; 10 positions agree with TRBD1. The germline CDR1 and CDR2 sequences are SGHRS and YFSETQ. The CDR3 length is 17 residues. J was trimmed by 1 base and V by 3 bases; bases with no gene match: 6. The DNA of the CDR3 is TGCGCCAGCAGCTCGACAAGGACAGGGGGGAACACCGGGGAGCTGTTTTTT. This encodes CASSSTRTGGNTGELFF.

The rearrangement links TRBV2 to TRBJ2-3; 9 bases are shared with TRBD2. Germline trimming cut 6 bases from V and 2 bases from J; bases unmatched to any gene: 9. This CDR3 has 16 amino acids. The V gene's germline CDR1 is SNHLY and CDR2 FYNNEI. In DNA, the CDR3 is TGTGCCAGCAGGAAAACTTCTAGCGGGGTCACAGATACGCAGTATTTT. This codes for CASRKTSSGVTDTQYF.

This clonotype was detected a few times. This chain joins TRBV7-8 and TRBJ2-5; no firm D call. CDR3 length: 15 amino acids. Deletions cut 3 bases from V and 0 bases from J, with 11 bases between. Per germline, CDR1 SGHVS and CDR2 FQNEAQ. This chain's CDR3 is CASSFGWAHQETQYF. The CDR3 nucleotides are TGTGCCAGCAGCTTCGGATGGGCCCACCAAGAGACCCAGTACTTC.